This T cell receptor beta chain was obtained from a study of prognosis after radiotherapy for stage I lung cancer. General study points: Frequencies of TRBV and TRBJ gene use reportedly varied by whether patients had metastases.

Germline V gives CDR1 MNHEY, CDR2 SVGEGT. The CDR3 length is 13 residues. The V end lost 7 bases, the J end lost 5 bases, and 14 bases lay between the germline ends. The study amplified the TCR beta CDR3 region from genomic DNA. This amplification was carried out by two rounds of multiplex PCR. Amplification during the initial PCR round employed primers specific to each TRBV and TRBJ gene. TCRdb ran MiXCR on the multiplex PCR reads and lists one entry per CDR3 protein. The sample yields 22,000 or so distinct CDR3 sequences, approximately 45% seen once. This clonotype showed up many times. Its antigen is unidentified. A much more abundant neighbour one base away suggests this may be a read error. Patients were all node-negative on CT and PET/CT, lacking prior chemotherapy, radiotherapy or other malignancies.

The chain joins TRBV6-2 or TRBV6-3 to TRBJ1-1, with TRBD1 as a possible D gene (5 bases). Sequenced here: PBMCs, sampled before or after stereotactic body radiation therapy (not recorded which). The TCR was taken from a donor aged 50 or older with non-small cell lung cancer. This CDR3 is CASTENEGTEAFF. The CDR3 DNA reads TGTGCCAGCACCGAGAATGAGGGGACTGAAGCTTTCTTT.